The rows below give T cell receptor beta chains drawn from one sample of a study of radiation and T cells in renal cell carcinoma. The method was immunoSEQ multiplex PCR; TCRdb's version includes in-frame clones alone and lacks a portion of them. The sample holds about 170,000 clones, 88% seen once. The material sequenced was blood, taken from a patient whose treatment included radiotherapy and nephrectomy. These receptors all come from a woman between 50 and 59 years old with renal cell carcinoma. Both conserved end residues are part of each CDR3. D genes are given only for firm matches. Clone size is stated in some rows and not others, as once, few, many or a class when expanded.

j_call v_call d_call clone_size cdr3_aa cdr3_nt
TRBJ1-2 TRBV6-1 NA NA CASSYGIGYTF TGTGCCAGCAGTTACGGGATTGGCTACACCTTC
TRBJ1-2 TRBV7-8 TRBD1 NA CASSSSGGQGFGYTF TGTGCCAGCAGCTCAAGTGGGGGACAGGGGTTTGGCTACACCTTC
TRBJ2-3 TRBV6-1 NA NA CASIWGPRTDTQYF TGTGCCAGCATTTGGGGACCCCGCACAGATACGCAGTATTTT
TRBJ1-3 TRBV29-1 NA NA CSASRRGRLYF TGCAGCGCCTCACGCCGAGGTCGGTTATATTTT
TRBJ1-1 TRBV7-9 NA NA CASNMGRAGTEAFF TGTGCCAGCAATATGGGCCGGGCCGGGACTGAAGCTTTCTTT
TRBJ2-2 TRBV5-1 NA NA CAGSLVGVPGELFF TGCGCCGGCAGCTTGGTTGGGGTGCCCGGGGAGCTGTTTTTT
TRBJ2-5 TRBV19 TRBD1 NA CASSTRDRVQETQYF TGTGCCAGTAGTACCCGGGACAGGGTCCAAGAGACCCAGTACTTC
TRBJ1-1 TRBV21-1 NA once CASSETLNTEAFF TGTGCCAGCAGCGAAACACTGAACACTGAAGCTTTCTTT
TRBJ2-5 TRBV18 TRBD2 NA CASSADLGGAETQYF TGTGCCAGCTCGGCAGACCTCGGGGGGGCGGAGACCCAGTACTTC
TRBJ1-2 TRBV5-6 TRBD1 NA CASSFGTVYAF TGTGCCAGCAGCTTTGGGACAGTATACGCCTTC
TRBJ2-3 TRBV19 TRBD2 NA CASSKRGGTDTQYF TGTGCCAGTAGTAAGCGGGGGGGCACAGATACGCAGTATTTT
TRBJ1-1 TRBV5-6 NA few CASISGTLNTEAFF TGTGCCAGCATCTCCGGGACACTGAACACTGAAGCTTTCTTT
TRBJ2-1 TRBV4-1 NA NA CASSQETGAGVFMVQFF TGCGCCAGCAGCCAAGAAACGGGGGCAGGGGTTTTTATGGTGCAGTTCTTC
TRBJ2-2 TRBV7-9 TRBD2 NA CASSGGLVNTGELFF TGTGCCAGCAGCGGAGGACTAGTTAACACCGGGGAGCTGTTTTTT
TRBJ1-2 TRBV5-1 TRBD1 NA CASSAQTGTNYGYTF TGCGCCAGCAGCGCCCAGACAGGGACCAACTATGGCTACACCTTC
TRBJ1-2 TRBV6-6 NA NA CASSYSGSTYGYTF TGTGCCAGCAGTTACTCTGGCAGCACCTATGGCTACACCTTC
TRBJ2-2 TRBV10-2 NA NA CASAPRRQILNTGELFF TGCGCCAGCGCACCCCGCAGGCAGATATTGAACACCGGGGAGCTGTTTTTT
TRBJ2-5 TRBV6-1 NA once CASRRTEQETQYF TGTGCCAGCAGAAGAACGGAACAAGAGACCCAGTACTTC
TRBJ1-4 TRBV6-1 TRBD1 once CASTTDRVDEKLFF TGTGCCAGCACTACGGACAGGGTGGATGAAAAACTGTTTTTT
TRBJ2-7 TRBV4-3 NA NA CASRRQVSSYEQYF TGCGCCAGCCGTCGACAGGTGTCTTCCTACGAGCAGTACTTC
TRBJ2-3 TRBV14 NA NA CASSQVGPLRSTQYF TGTGCCAGCAGCCAAGTCGGCCCTCTAAGGAGTACGCAGTATTTT
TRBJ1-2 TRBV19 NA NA CASSIGWDGYGYTF TGTGCCAGTAGTATAGGCTGGGACGGCTATGGCTACACCTTC
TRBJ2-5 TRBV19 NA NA CASNHPEGAQYF TGTGCCAGTAATCACCCCGAGGGGGCCCAGTACTTC